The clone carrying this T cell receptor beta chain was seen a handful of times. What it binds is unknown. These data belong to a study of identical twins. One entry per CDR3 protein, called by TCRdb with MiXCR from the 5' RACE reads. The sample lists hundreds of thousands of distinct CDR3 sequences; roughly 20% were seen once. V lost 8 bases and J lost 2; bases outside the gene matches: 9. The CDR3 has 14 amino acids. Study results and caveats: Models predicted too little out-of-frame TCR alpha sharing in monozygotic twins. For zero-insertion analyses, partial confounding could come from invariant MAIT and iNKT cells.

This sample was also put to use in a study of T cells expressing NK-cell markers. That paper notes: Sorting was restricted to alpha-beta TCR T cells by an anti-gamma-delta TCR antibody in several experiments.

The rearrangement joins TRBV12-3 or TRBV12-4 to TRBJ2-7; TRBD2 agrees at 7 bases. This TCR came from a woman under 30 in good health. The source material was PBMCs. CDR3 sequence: CASRDGGGPYEQYF. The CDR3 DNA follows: TGTGCCAGCCGAGACGGGGGAGGGCCCTACGAGCAGTACTTC.